The rows below give T cell receptor beta chains drawn from one sample of a study of response to subunit inactivated influenza vaccine. TCRdb passed the RT-PCR reads through MiXCR, listing each CDR3 protein once. Of approximately 570,000 distinct CDR3 sequences in the sample, under 9% were seen once. The source was PBMCs from blood, collected about 24 months after vaccination. These receptors were collected from a man aged 50 to 69 who received an inactivated influenza vaccine. CDR3s leave out the opening cysteine and the closing phenylalanine or tryptophan. The order of the fields is J gene, clone size, CDR3 length, V gene, CDR3 protein. Some rows have no size entry. The others give once, few or many, or a class for an expanded clone.

TRBJ1-2 | few | 11 | TRBV28 | ASSVGEQYGYT
TRBJ2-1 | . | 15 | TRBV19 | ASSISAGGPEVDEQF
TRBJ2-3 | . | 10 | TRBV7-2 | ASRRLTDTQY
TRBJ1-1 | many | 11 | TRBV6-1 | ASSTGPRTEAF
TRBJ2-7 | few | 14 | TRBV5-6 | ASSFSPGRGAYEQY
TRBJ1-6 | . | 12 | TRBV20-1 | SARTGSHNSPLH
TRBJ1-1 | many | 13 | TRBV4-2 | ASSQDRRVDTEAF
TRBJ2-3 | many | 12 | TRBV2 | AKAGTPSTDTQY
TRBJ2-1 | few | 12 | TRBV3-1 | ASSHAAGGGEQF
TRBJ2-1 | . | 12 | TRBV14 | ASSQGLLSLEQF
TRBJ1-2 | few | 14 | TRBV4-3 | ASSQDTGYLPYGYT
TRBJ2-7 | . | 11 | TRBV24-1 | ATSDPAGYEQY
TRBJ2-3 | few | 13 | TRBV6-1 | ASTATGGPADTQY
TRBJ1-5 | few | 12 | TRBV6-5 | ASSYEGGNQPQH
TRBJ2-1 | few | 15 | TRBV2 | ASSEGGLAGSYNEQF
TRBJ2-1 | many | 17 | TRBV20-1 | SARDSLGLAGASYNEQF